The 21 T cell receptor beta chains below were found in one sample sequenced in a study of regulatory T cells in long-lasting Graves disease. Noted time point: newly diagnosed GD, antithyroid drugs for less than 3 months. Scientists built the TCR library using RNA that was extracted from PBMCs. Assembly of TCR beta libraries relied on iRepertoire HTBI primers together with Arm-PCR of CDR3 regions. TCRdb re-called the multiplex PCR reads through MiXCR, storing one row per CDR3 protein. This sample carries approximately 560,000 distinct CDR3 sequences, roughly 15% of them seen once, and the ten largest clones take 9.5% to 15%. This sample was shared with a second study, whose subject was T cells in Graves' hyperthyroidism and ophthalmopathy.

Source: peripheral blood mononuclear cells (PBMCs), taken at new diagnosis, from a patient treated with antithyroid drugs. Receptors originate from a young man with Graves disease.

The gene calls are TRBV20-1 and TRBJ2-1; a possible D gene is TRBD2 (5 bases). Trimming took 3 bases from V and 7 from J, leaving 16 bases between them. CDR1 and CDR2 from the germline V gene are DFQATT and SNEGSKA (reference sequence). The CDR3 spans 14 residues. The CDR3: CSASFSLAGNEQFF. CDR3 nucleotide sequence: TGCAGTGCTAGTTTCTCCCTAGCCGGAAATGAGCAGTTCTTC.

In its sample, this clonotype was seen a few times. The CDR3 spells CASSPPGAEAFF. CDR3 bases: TGTGCCAGCAGCCCCCCTGGCGCTGAAGCTTTCTTT. The V call is TRBV12-3 or TRBV12-4, the J call TRBJ1-1; D gene unclear. The CDR3 totals 12 residues. Between the trimmed V and J ends, which lost 6 bases and 6 bases, there was a span of 11 bases.

As regards this clonotype: Germline is not matched at one junction end, which may reflect a read error. The rearrangement joins TRBV12-3 or TRBV12-4 to TRBJ2-2; D gene unclear. The CDR3 is 13 amino acids. The CDR3 nucleotides are TGTGCCAACAGTCCCCTAGGTCCCGGGGAGCTGTTTTTT. It specifies CANSPLGPGELFF.

This clonotype was seen more than once but under ten times. The chain uses TRBV30 and TRBJ1-5; no clear D. CDR3 length: 15 amino acids. V was clipped by 3 bases and J by 0 bases, with 12 bases between them. In germline, CDR1 is GTSNPN, CDR2 SVGIG (reference sequence). CDR3 sequence: CAWRGREGSNQPQHF. The CDR3 DNA sequence: TGTGCCTGGAGAGGGCGGGAAGGTAGCAATCAGCCCCAGCATTTT.

A few counts support this clonotype. In DNA, the CDR3 is TGCAGTGCGGGGACTAGCGGGATGCCGCTGTCCTACGAGCAGTACTTC. It encodes CSAGTSGMPLSYEQYF. The chain uses TRBV20-1 and TRBJ2-7; 13 positions match TRBD2. The CDR3 runs to 16 residues. Trimming at V came to 6 bases and at J to 1 base, leaving 9 bases not matched to a gene. Germline lookup yields CDR1 DFQATT and CDR2 SNEGSKA (reference sequence).

This clonotype was seen at least ten times. The CDR3: CASSLADSPFLNTEAFF. Here the CDR3 DNA reads TGTGCCAGCAGCCTTGCGGACAGCCCTTTTTTGAACACTGAAGCTTTCTTT. The J gene is TRBJ1-1, the V gene TRBV28; tentative D call: TRBD1 (6 bases). Germline V gene lookup returns CDR1 MDHEN and CDR2 SYDVKM. This CDR3 region has 17 residues. The V end was cut by 6 bases, the J end by 0 bases, with 20 bases between.

The J gene is TRBJ2-3, the V gene TRBV7-9, with 7 bases identical to TRBD2. CDR1 is SEHNR and CDR2 is FQNEAQ in the germline V gene (reference sequence). V lost 3 bases to trimming and J lost 0 bases; unmatched junction nucleotides: 6. The CDR3 has 16 residues. In DNA form, the CDR3 reads TGTGCCAGCAGCTTGTTCCAGGGAGGGAGCACAGATACGCAGTATTTT. Translation gives CASSLFQGGSTDTQYF. The full variable domain, in which reference TRBV7-9 and TRBJ2-3 provide the parts outside the CDR3, is DTGVSQNPRHKITKRGQNVTFRCDPISEHNRLYWYRQTLGQGPEFLTYFQNEAQLEKSRLLSDRFSAERPKGSFSTLEIQRTEQGDSAMYLCASSLFQGGSTDTQYFGPGTRLTVL.

This clonotype was seen repeatedly, ten times or more. The chain links TRBV27 to TRBJ2-7; TRBD1 agrees at 9 bases. The CDR3 is 13 amino acids. Germline V gives CDR1 MNHEY, CDR2 SMNVEV (reference sequence). Trimming removed 6 bases from V and 7 bases from J; junction bases left unmatched: 7. The CDR3 spells CASRHRGHEEQYF. The CDR3 region has the DNA TGTGCCAGCAGACACAGGGGGCACGAGGAGCAGTACTTC.

The chain employs TRBV20-1 and TRBJ1-1, with TRBD1 as a possible D gene (5 bases). The germline CDR1 and CDR2 sequences are DFQATT and SNEGSKA (reference sequence). Trimming took off 7 bases at V and 0 bases at J, with 9 bases between the two ends. This CDR3 has 12 amino acids. CDR3 coding DNA: TGCAGTGGGGACCAGATGAACACTGAAGCTTTCTTT. This gives the protein CSGDQMNTEAFF.

The chain combines TRBV12-3 or TRBV12-4 with TRBJ1-5, with a tentative D call TRBD1 (5 bases). The CDR3 runs 15 residues. Trimming removed 6 bases from V and 0 bases from J, with 12 bases in between. CDR3 DNA sequence: TGTGCCAGCAGGATCGTAGGGGATAGCAATCAGCCCCAGCATTTT. It codes for CASRIVGDSNQPQHF.

The chain employs TRBV12-3 or TRBV12-4 and TRBJ1-3; the D gene is possibly TRBD1 (6 bases). The CDR3 contains 15 residues. V lost 6 bases to trimming and J lost 0 bases, with 12 bases between them. CDR3 loop: CASRRQEYSGNTIYF. CDR3 in DNA: TGTGCCAGCAGACGACAGGAGTACTCTGGAAACACCATATATTTT.

This clonotype has just one count. The genes are TRBV7-9 and TRBJ2-3, with 12 bases aligning to TRBD1. Germline-derived CDR1 and CDR2 are SEHNR and FQNEAQ (reference sequence). CDR3 length equals 15 residues. J gave up 5 bases and V 5 bases, and 5 bases lay outside the gene matches. The DNA of the CDR3 is TGTGCCAGCAGCCCTGGGACAGGGGGCCGAGATACGCAGTATTTT. Translated, it gives CASSPGTGGRDTQYF.

The V call is TRBV2, the J call TRBJ1-6; D perhaps matches TRBD1 (6 bases). V gave up 4 bases and J gave up 10 bases, with 11 bases separating them. Germline V gives CDR1 SNHLY, CDR2 FYNNEI. CDR3 length: 13 residues. This CDR3 reads CASSGRTGSPLHF. The CDR3 DNA reads as TGTGCCAGCAGTGGACGTACAGGGTCACCCCTCCACTTT.

This clonotype was counted at least ten times. The chain uses TRBV6-1 and TRBJ1-3; D is undetermined. The CDR3 length is 17 residues. The V gene lost 10 bases and the J gene lost 0 bases, with 22 bases spanning the gap. Germline CDR1 is MNHNS and CDR2 is SASEGT. The CDR3 bases are TGTGCCACCCGACCCACGCTGACGTTAACCTCTGGAAACACCATATATTTT. This translates into CATRPTLTLTSGNTIYF.

This clonotype has only a few counts. V and J are TRBV5-1 and TRBJ1-2; weak D call: TRBD1 (6 bases). The CDR3 has 11 amino acids. The V and J ends lost 7 bases and 7 bases respectively, with 11 bases between them. The germline V gene encodes CDR1 SGHRS and CDR2 YFSETQ. CDR3 DNA: TGCGCCAGCGGACAGATTGGTGGCTACACCTTC. This translates into CASGQIGGYTF.

The gene calls are TRBV5-1 and TRBJ2-7, with D hard to call. Germline assignment: CDR1 SGHRS and CDR2 YFSETQ. CDR3 length: 13 residues. Trimming left V 5 bases short and J 4 bases short, with 13 bases between. The CDR3 coding sequence is TGCGCCAGCAGTCCCCCGGCCCTATACGAGCAGTACTTC. This sequence encodes CASSPPALYEQYF.

As for this clonotype: Relative to the germline gene, one junction end is altered; a read error may explain this. The chain is built from TRBV6-1 and TRBJ1-2; no clear D. The germline CDR1 and CDR2 sequences are MNHNS and SASEGT. There are 13 residues in the CDR3. CDR3 sequence: CASSEIPQGGYIF. CDR3 DNA sequence: TGTGCCAGCAGTGAAATTCCCCAAGGTGGCTACATCTTC.

Many counts were recorded for this clonotype. The genes are TRBV11-2 and TRBJ2-1; 9 nucleotides line up with TRBD2. Germline trimming cut 1 base from V and 4 bases from J; bases unmatched to any gene: 2. The CDR3 consists of 15 residues. Looked up from germline, CDR1 is SGHAT and CDR2 is FQNNGV. DNA of the CDR3: TGTGCCAGCAGCTTAGTGCTAGCGGGATACAATGAGCAGTTCTTC. Amino acid sequence: CASSLVLAGYNEQFF.

This clonotype was seen at least ten times. V usage is TRBV6-1 and J usage is TRBJ2-5; D may be TRBD2 (5 bases). The V gene lost 5 bases and the J gene lost 0 bases, with 16 bases spanning the gap. Per germline, CDR1 MNHNS and CDR2 SASEGT. The CDR3 is 16 amino acids. CDR3 DNA: TGTGCCAGCAGTCCGTGGAGCGGTTCGAACCAAGAGACCCAGTACTTC. Translated, it gives CASSPWSGSNQETQYF.

The chain carries TRBV12-3 or TRBV12-4 and TRBJ2-3; D unresolved. V lost 6 bases and J lost 4, with 8 bases in between. The CDR3 length is 12 residues. The DNA of the CDR3 is TGTGCCAGCAGAGCATCCGCAGATACGCAGTATTTT. It is translated as CASRASADTQYF.

The rearrangement links TRBV5-1 to TRBJ2-3, with 8 bases lining up with TRBD2. There are 19 residues in the CDR3. The germline CDR1 and CDR2 sequences are SGHRS and YFSETQ. V shed 0 bases and J 1 base; nucleotides not matched to a gene: 13. The CDR3 spells CASSLEAGVIGGGTDTQYF. In DNA form, the CDR3 reads TGCGCCAGCAGCTTGGAAGCGGGGGTAATAGGAGGGGGCACAGATACGCAGTATTTT.